This T cell receptor beta chain was documented in a study of shared clonotypes between healthy human individuals. The table lists this clone with a few counts. An end of the junction does not agree with germline; a read error may underlie this. CDR1 and CDR2 (germline): SNHLY, FYNNEI. This CDR3 region has 13 residues. Produced via immunoSEQ multiplex PCR; TCRdb's table is partial and in-frame only. In the table there are 2 million to 2.5 million clones, about 95% of which are singletons. Specimen: naive CD4+ T cells sorted from blood. Subset: CD45RA+ positively selected. The rearrangement joins TRBV2 to TRBJ2-3; D gene ambiguous. The receptor was isolated from a man aged 18 to 30 in good health. The CDR3 DNA follows: TGCGTTAATAGGGTCTATGGCACAGATACGCAGTATTTT. This gives the protein CVNRVYGTDTQYF.